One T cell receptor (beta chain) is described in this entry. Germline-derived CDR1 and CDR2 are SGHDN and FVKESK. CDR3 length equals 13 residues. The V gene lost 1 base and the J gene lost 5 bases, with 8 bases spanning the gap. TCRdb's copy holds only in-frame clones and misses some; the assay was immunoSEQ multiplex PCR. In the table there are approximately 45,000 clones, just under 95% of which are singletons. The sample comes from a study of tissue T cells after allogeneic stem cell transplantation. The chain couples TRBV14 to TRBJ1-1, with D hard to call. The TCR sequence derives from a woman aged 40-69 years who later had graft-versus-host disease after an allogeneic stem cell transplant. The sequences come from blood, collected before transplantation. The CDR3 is CASSQATGTEAFF. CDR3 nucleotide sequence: TGTGCCAGCAGCCAAGCAACGGGGACTGAAGCTTTCTTT.